The entry below gives a single TCR beta chain sequence along with its context. The antigen is unknown. Additional DNA sequences in this sample encode the identical CDR3. Sequenced by immunoSEQ multiplex PCR; TCRdb stores in-frame clones only, minus some. The table lists 50,000 to 65,000 clones, around 80% of them singletons. This specimen belongs to a study of T cell responses to AZD1222 COVID-19 vaccine. V was clipped by 3 bases and J by 6 bases, with 6 bases between them. The germline gives CDR1 LNHDA, CDR2 SQIVND (reference sequence). This CDR3 has 12 residues. Whole-study results and caveats: The sample set comprised mostly white British donors with more females, and clonal diversity was possibly underestimated. Spike-specific TCR breadth and depth both grew after two AZD1222 doses.

The chain couples TRBV19 to TRBJ1-5, with D unclear. The TCR was taken from an adult who received the AZD1222 COVID-19 vaccine. This specimen consisted of peripheral blood, obtained 28 days after the second AZD1222 dose. This CDR3 reads CASSIPLQPQHF. CDR3 DNA: TGTGCCAGTAGTATCCCCCTTCAGCCCCAGCATTTT.